The T cell receptor (beta chain) described here comes from a study of shared T cell receptors in the human thymus. The assay was immunoSEQ multiplex PCR, and TCRdb's table has in-frame clones only and misses some. The sample lists about 730,000 clones; approximately 85% were seen once. Germline V gives CDR1 KGHSH, CDR2 LQKENI. The CDR3 has 13 residues. Deletions cut 4 bases from V and 2 bases from J, with 6 bases between. Only a few counts were recorded for this clone. This same sample was also taken into another study, of human thymus T cells. This second study notes: Healthy Finnish infants undergoing corrective surgery for congenital heart defects were the donors. Thymus pieces cut out during corrective heart surgery were the tissue that was used. Thymic and blood repertoires showed apparently biased V and J gene usage. Unrelated people showed highly overlapping thymic repertoires, related research reported.

Material: thymocytes. The TCR was taken from a girl in the first two years of life with a congenital heart defect. The V gene is TRBV18, the J gene TRBJ1-3; D may be TRBD1 (6 bases). Here the CDR3 DNA reads TGTGCCAGCTCACAGGGGGCTGGAAACACCATATATTTT. It encodes CASSQGAGNTIYF.